This T cell receptor (beta chain) was recovered during a study of identical twins. Findings and caveats of the study: There is a chance that invariant MAIT and iNKT cells partially muddied zero-insertion analyses. Conclusions rested on cross-sectional statistics rather than following the same donors.

Only healthy Caucasians were included as donors. TCRdb fed the 5' RACE reads into MiXCR, producing one record per CDR3 protein. Of some 710,000 distinct CDR3 sequences in the sample, around 6.1% were seen once. Germline CDR1 and CDR2: SGDLS and YYNGEE. The CDR3 is 16 residues long. V was cut by 3 bases and J by 3 bases, with 16 bases left in between. A word on this clonotype: Antigen unknown.

Material for sequencing was naive T cells sorted from blood. The rearrangement links TRBV9 to TRBJ2-1; a weak D match, TRBD1 (6 bases). The source of this sequence is a man aged 18 to 30 in good health. CDR3 coding DNA: TGTGCCAGCAGCGCCCCAGCACAGGGCGACTACAATGAGCAGTTCTTC. It is translated as CASSAPAQGDYNEQFF. Drawing the rest from reference TRBV9 and TRBJ2-1, the complete variable domain is DSGVTQTPKHLITATGQRVTLRCSPRSGDLSVYWYQQSLDQGLQFLIQYYNGEERAKGNILERFSAQQFPDLHSELNLSSLELGDSALYFCASSAPAQGDYNEQFFGPGTRLTVL.